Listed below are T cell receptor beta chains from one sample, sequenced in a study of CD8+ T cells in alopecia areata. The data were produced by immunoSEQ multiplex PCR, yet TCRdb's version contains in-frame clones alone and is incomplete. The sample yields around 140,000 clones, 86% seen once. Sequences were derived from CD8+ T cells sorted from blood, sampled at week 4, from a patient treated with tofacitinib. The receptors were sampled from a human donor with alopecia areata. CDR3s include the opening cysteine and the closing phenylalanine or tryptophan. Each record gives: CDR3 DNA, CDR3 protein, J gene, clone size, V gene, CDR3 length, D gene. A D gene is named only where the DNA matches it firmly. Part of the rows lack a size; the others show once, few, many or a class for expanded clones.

TGTGCCAGCAGTGAATACGGCATTAGCACAGATACGCAGTATTTT CASSEYGISTDTQYF TRBJ2-3 few TRBV25-1 15 .
TGTGCCAGCAGTCAGGGACAGGGGTTCTATGGCTACACCTTC CASSQGQGFYGYTF TRBJ1-2 . TRBV6-5 14 TRBD1
TGTGCCAGCAGCCGCACTCCAGGGGTTCAAGCTTTCTTT CASSRTPGVQAFF TRBJ1-1 . TRBV9 13 .
TGTGCCAGCAGCGTCCAGGGGAGGGACACCGGGGAGCTGTTTTTT CASSVQGRDTGELFF TRBJ2-2 . TRBV9 15 .
TGTGCCAGCAGTTTAAATTCCGGGGACAGGGGGCGAGATGAGCAGTTCTTC CASSLNSGDRGRDEQFF TRBJ2-1 . TRBV27 17 TRBD1
TGCGCCAGCAGCCAGGACGGAGGCTTTAACTATGGCTACACCTTC CASSQDGGFNYGYTF TRBJ1-2 once TRBV4-1 15 .
TGTGCCAGCAGCTCTAGCGGGAGAGTCGAGGGCGAGCAGTTCTTC CASSSSGRVEGEQFF TRBJ2-1 . TRBV11-3 15 TRBD2
TGTGCCAGTAACAAACCCGGGTGGGGGACTGAAGCTTTCTTT CASNKPGWGTEAFF TRBJ1-1 . TRBV19 14 .
TGTGCCAGCAGGGGACTAGCGGGACGTCCGACCTACGAGCAGTACTTC CASRGLAGRPTYEQYF TRBJ2-7 . TRBV2 16 TRBD2
TGTGCCAGCAGCGCCGGGACAGTCACTCCTATGGGCTACACCTTC CASSAGTVTPMGYTF TRBJ1-2 few TRBV16 15 TRBD1
TGTGCCAGCAGCCCCATACTAGCGGGCTACAATGAGCAGTTCTTC CASSPILAGYNEQFF TRBJ2-1 . TRBV7-2 15 TRBD2
TGTGCCAGCAGTGGAGGGGGGCATTGGAACAATGAGCAGTTCTTC CASSGGGHWNNEQFF TRBJ2-1 few TRBV2 15 .
TGTGCCAGCAGCTCCGAAGGGGTCGGGTATGGCTACACCTTC CASSSEGVGYGYTF TRBJ1-2 . TRBV7-9 14 .
TGCAGCCTGCTAACAAACAATGAGCAGTTCTTC CSLLTNNEQFF TRBJ2-1 . TRBV29-1 11 .
TGTGCCAGCAGCTTGGACGGCTACACCTTC CASSLDGYTF TRBJ1-2 . TRBV5-5 10 .
TGTGCCAGCAGCGCCCCGGGACAATCGAACACCGGGGAGCTGTTTTTT CASSAPGQSNTGELFF TRBJ2-2 . TRBV9 16 .
TGCAGCGTTACCAAGAGGGACGGGGGGAACTACGAGCAGTACTTC CSVTKRDGGNYEQYF TRBJ2-7 few TRBV29-1 15 TRBD2
TGCAGCGAGTTTAGCGGGTCTAGCACAGATACGCAGTATTTT CSEFSGSSTDTQYF TRBJ2-3 . TRBV29-1 14 TRBD2
TGTGCCAGCAGCGCCCCGGGACAGGGAACCTACGAGCAGTACTTC CASSAPGQGTYEQYF TRBJ2-7 . TRBV5-5 15 TRBD1
TGTGCCAGCAGTCACCGGGACTCCCCGGTGCAGTACTTC CASSHRDSPVQYF TRBJ2-7 few TRBV28 13 .
TGTGCCTGGAGTATACAGGTGAACACTGAAGCTTTCTTT CAWSIQVNTEAFF TRBJ1-1 . TRBV30 13 .
TGCGCCAGCAGCTTGGCTGGCGGGGGCCATTACAATGAGCAGTTCTTC CASSLAGGGHYNEQFF TRBJ2-1 . TRBV5-1 16 .
TGTGCCAGCAGCGGGACGTCCTCCTACGAGCAGTACTTC CASSGTSSYEQYF TRBJ2-7 . TRBV2 13 .
TGCAGCGTTTACTACCCGGGGTACAATGAGCAGTTCTTC CSVYYPGYNEQFF TRBJ2-1 few TRBV29-1 13 .
TGTGCCTGGAGTGTACTCACAGATACGCAGTATTTT CAWSVLTDTQYF TRBJ2-3 few TRBV30 12 .
TGCAGCGTTGAAGGGACTAGGGACTACGAGCAGTACTTC CSVEGTRDYEQYF TRBJ2-7 . TRBV29-1 13 TRBD2
TGTGCCAGCAGCTCATTGACTATCCTCCAACTAGAGACCCAGTACTTC CASSSLTILQLETQYF TRBJ2-5 . TRBV7-9 16 .
TGTGCCTCCGCCCCCCGGACTAGCTCCTACAATGAGCAGTTCTTC CASAPRTSSYNEQFF TRBJ2-1 . TRBV30 15 TRBD2
TGCGCCAGCAGGACAGGCATGAACACTGAAGCTTTCTTT CASRTGMNTEAFF TRBJ1-1 . TRBV4-1 13 .
TGCGCCAGCAGCTTGGCAGTGAGGGGGCCCTACGAGCAGTACTTC CASSLAVRGPYEQYF TRBJ2-7 . TRBV5-1 15 TRBD1
TGCGCCAGCAGCGCGACAGGGGGCGATGACACTGAAGCTTTCTTT CASSATGGDDTEAFF TRBJ1-1 . TRBV5-1 15 TRBD1
TGTGCCTGGAGTATACCGGGACAGGGGTACGGCTACACCTTC CAWSIPGQGYGYTF TRBJ1-2 . TRBV30 14 TRBD1
TGCGCCAGCAGTCAATCGGAATACTGCCCCTCGCGGGGGTCCTACAATGAGCAGTTCTTC CASSQSEYCPSRGSYNEQFF TRBJ2-1 . TRBV23-1 20 TRBD2
TGCGCCAGCACCCTGCTAGCTTTGGGTTGCACAGATACGCAGTATTTT CASTLLALGCTDTQYF TRBJ2-3 . TRBV23-1 16 .
TGTGCCAGCAGCGCGAGAGGTCAGGACAGGGGAGATGAGCAGTTCTTC CASSARGQDRGDEQFF TRBJ2-1 . TRBV9 16 TRBD1
TGCGCCAGCAGCCAACAGGGCGAGGTGGAGACCCAGTACTTC CASSQQGEVETQYF TRBJ2-5 . TRBV4-1 14 .
TGCGCCAGCAGCCAAGAGGCCAGCGGAAGCTCTGGGGCCAACGTCCTGACTTTC CASSQEASGSSGANVLTF TRBJ2-6 once TRBV4-1 18 .
TGTGCCAGCAGCCTTACCTCACCTAGCGAGCAGTACTTC CASSLTSPSEQYF TRBJ2-7 . TRBV9 13 .
TGTGCCTGGAGTTTACTCTACAATGAGCAGTTCTTC CAWSLLYNEQFF TRBJ2-1 . TRBV30 12 .
TGTGCCAGCAGGAGTAGGGACAAGAACACCGGGGAGCTGTTTTTT CASRSRDKNTGELFF TRBJ2-2 many TRBV6-6 15 .